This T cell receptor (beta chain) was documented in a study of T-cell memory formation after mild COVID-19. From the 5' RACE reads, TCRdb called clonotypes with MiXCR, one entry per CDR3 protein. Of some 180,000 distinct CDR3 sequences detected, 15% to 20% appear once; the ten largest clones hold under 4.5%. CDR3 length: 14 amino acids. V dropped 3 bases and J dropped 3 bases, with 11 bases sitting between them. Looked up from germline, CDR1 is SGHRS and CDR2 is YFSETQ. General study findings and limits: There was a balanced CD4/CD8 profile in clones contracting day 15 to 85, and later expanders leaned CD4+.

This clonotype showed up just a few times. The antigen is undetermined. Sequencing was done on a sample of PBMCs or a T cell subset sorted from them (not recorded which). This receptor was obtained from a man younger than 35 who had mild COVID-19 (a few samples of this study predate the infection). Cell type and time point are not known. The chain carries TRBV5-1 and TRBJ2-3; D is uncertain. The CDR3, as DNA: TGCGCCAGCAGCTGGACCTTCGGGACAGATACGCAGTATTTT. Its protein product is CASSWTFGTDTQYF.